This T cell receptor (beta chain) was sequenced during a study of blood T cell repertoires in COVID-19. The data were produced by immunoSEQ multiplex PCR, yet TCRdb's version contains in-frame clones alone and is incomplete. Counted here are about 60,000 clones, 75% to 80% occurring once; the ten biggest clones make up around 20%. The germline V gene encodes CDR1 LGHDT and CDR2 YNNKEL (reference sequence). There are 16 residues in the CDR3. Trimming removed 0 bases at V and 5 bases at J, with 16 bases between. The specimen sequenced was peripheral blood. The TCR was taken from a man aged 45-65 years with active or convalescent COVID-19. The chain joins TRBV3-1 (or the pseudogene TRBV3-2) to TRBJ1-2; a possible D gene is TRBD1 (5 bases). CDR3 DNA: TGTGCCAGCAGCCAAGAGACGGTGGGACTAAAATATGGCTACACCTTC. Translating gives CASSQETVGLKYGYTF.